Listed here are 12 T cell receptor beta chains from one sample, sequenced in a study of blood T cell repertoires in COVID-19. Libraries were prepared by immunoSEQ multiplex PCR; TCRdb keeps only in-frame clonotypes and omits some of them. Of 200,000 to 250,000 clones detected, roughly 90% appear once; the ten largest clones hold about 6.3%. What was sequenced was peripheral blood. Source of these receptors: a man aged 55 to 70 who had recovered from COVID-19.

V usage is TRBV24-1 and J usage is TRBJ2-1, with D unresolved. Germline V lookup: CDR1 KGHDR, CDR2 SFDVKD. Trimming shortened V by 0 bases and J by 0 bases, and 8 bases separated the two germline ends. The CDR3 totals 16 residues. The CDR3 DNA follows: TGTGCCACCAGTGATTTGCAGGAAGGCTCCTACAATGAGCAGTTCTTC. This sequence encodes CATSDLQEGSYNEQFF.

The chain's CDR3 is CASSPPGALGNQPQHF. The CDR3 DNA reads as TGTGCCAGCTCACCACCAGGGGCTCTTGGCAATCAGCCCCAGCATTTT. This chain joins TRBV18 and TRBJ1-5, with D possibly TRBD1 on 5 matching bases. CDR1 and CDR2 from the germline V gene are KGHSH and LQKENI. This CDR3 is built from 16 residues. With 0 bases removed from V and 2 bases from J, the gap between germline ends came to 11 bases.

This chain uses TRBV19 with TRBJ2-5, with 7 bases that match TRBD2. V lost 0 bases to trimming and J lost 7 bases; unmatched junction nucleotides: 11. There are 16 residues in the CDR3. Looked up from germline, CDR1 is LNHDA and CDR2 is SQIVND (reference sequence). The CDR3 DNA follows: TGTGCCAGTAGTATAGATAACGGGGGGAGACGGGGGACCCAGTACTTC. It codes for CASSIDNGGRRGTQYF. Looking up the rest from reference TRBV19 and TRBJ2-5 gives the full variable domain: DGGITQSPKYLFRKEGQNVTLSCEQNLNHDAMYWYRQDPGQGLRLIYYSQIVNDFQKGDIAEGYSVSREKKESFPLTVTSAQKNPTAFYLCASSIDNGGRRGTQYFGPGTRLLVL.

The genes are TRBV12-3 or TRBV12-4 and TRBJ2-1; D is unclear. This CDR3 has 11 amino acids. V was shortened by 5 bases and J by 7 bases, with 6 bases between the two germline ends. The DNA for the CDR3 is TGTGCCAGCAGTCCCTCGAATGAGCAGTTCTTC. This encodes CASSPSNEQFF.

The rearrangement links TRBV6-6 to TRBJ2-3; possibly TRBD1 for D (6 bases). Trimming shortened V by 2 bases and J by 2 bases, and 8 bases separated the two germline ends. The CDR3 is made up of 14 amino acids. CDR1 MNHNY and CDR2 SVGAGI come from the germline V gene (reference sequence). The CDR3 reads CASSYPGVTDTQYF. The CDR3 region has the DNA TGTGCCAGCAGTTACCCAGGGGTCACAGATACGCAGTATTTT.

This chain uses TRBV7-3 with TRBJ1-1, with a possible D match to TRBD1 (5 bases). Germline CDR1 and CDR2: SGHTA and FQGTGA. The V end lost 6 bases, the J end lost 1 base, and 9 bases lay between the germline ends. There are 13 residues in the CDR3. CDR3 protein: CASSSQENTEAFF. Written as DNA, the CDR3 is TGTGCCAGCAGTTCACAGGAGAACACTGAAGCTTTCTTT.

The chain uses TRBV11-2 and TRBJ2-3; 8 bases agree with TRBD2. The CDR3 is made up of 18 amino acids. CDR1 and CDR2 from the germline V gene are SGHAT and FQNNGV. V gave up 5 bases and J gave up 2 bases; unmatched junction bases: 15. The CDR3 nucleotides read TGTGCCAGCAGCCAAAGGGCCCGGGGGGGTTCCCTCACAGATACGCAGTATTTT. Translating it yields CASSQRARGGSLTDTQYF.

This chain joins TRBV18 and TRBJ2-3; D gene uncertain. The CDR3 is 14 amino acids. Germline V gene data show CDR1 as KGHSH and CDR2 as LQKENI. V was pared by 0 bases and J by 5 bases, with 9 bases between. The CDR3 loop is CASSPPSRLDTQYF. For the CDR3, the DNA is TGTGCCAGCTCACCACCCTCTAGATTAGATACGCAGTATTTT.

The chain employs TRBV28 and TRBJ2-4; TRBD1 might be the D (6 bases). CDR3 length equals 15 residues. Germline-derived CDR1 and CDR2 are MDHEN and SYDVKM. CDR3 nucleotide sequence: TGTGCTTCCCGAGGGTCCGAACAGGGACAAAACATTCAGTACTTC. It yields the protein CASRGSEQGQNIQYF.

This CDR3 is CASSQGLGELFF. DNA of the CDR3: TGTGCCAGCAGCCAGGGGCTCGGGGAGCTGTTTTTT. V is TRBV3-1 (or the pseudogene TRBV3-2) and J is TRBJ2-2; possibly TRBD1 for D (5 bases). This CDR3 has 12 amino acids. Per germline, CDR1 LGHDT and CDR2 YNNKEL (reference sequence). Trimming cost V 3 bases and J 7 bases, with 6 bases left between them.

The CDR3 region has the DNA TGCGCCAGCAGCCCGAGTAAGAGCTCTGGGGCCAACGTCCTGACTTTC. Its protein is CASSPSKSSGANVLTF. The chain links TRBV5-1 to TRBJ2-6; unclear D gene. V lost 4 bases and J lost 0, with 11 bases in between. The germline CDR1 and CDR2 sequences are SGHRS and YFSETQ. CDR3 length: 16 amino acids.

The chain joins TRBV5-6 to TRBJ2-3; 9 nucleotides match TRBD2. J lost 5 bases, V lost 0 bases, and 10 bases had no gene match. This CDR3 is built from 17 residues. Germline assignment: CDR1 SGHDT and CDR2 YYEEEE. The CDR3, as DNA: TGTGCCAGCAGCTTGGACAAGTCTAGCGGGACAGTAGATACGCAGTATTTT. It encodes CASSLDKSSGTVDTQYF.